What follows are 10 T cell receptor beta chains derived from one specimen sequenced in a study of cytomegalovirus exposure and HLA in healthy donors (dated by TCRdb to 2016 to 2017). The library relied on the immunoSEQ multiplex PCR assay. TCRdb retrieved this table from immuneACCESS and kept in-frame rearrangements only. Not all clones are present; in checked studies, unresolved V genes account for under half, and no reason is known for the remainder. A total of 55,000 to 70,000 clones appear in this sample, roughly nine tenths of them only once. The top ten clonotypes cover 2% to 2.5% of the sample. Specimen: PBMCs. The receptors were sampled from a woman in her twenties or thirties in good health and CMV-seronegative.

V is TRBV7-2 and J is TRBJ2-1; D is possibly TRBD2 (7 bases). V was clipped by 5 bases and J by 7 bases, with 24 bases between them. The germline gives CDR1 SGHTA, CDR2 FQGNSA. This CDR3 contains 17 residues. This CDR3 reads CASSPPGVAKGGNEQFF. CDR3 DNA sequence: TGTGCCAGCAGCCCCCCCGGGGTAGCGAAGGGGGGGAATGAGCAGTTCTTC.

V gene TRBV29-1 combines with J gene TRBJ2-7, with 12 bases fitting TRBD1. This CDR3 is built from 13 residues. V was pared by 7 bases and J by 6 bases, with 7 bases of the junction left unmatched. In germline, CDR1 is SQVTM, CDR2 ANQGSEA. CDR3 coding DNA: TGCAGCGCCGAGGGACAGGGGGCGTCCGAGCAGTACTTC. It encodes CSAEGQGASEQYF.

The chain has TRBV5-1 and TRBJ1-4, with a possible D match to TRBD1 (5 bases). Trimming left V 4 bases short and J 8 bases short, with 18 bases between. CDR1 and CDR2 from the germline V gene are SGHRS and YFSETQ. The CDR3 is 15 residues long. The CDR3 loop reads CASSPGVTMQEKLFF. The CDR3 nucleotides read TGCGCCAGCAGCCCGGGGGTGACAATGCAGGAAAAACTGTTTTTT.

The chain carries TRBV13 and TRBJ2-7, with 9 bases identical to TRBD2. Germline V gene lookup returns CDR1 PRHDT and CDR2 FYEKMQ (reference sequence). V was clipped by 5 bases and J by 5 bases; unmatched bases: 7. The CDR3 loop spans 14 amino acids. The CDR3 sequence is CASSAGTSHHEQYF. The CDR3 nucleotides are TGTGCCAGCAGCGCCGGGACTAGCCACCACGAGCAGTACTTC. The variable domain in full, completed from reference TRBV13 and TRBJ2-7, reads AAGVIQSPRHLIKEKRETATLKCYPIPRHDTVYWYQQGPGQDPQFLISFYEKMQSDKGSIPDRFSAQQFSDYHSELNMSSLELGDSALYFCASSAGTSHHEQYFGPGTRLTVT.

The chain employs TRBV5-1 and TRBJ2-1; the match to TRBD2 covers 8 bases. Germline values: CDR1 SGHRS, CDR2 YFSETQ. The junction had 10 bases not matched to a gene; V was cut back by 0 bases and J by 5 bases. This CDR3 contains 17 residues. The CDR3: CASSLGGRGRQDNEQFF. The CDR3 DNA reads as TGCGCCAGCAGCTTGGGGGGTCGCGGGAGGCAGGACAATGAGCAGTTCTTC.

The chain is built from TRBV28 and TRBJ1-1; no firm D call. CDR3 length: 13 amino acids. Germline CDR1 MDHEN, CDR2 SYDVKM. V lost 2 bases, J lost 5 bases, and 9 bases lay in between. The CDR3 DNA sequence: TGTGCCAGCAGTTTACAAGGAGTGACTGAAGCTTTCTTT. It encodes CASSLQGVTEAFF.

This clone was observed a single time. The CDR3 sequence: CASSLRPEGGNTGELFF. The CDR3, as DNA: TGTGCCAGCAGCTTAAGGCCTGAAGGAGGGAACACCGGGGAGCTGTTTTTT. V gene TRBV7-8 combines with J gene TRBJ2-2; weak D call: TRBD2 (5 bases). With 2 bases removed from V and 1 base from J, the gap between germline ends came to 14 bases. The CDR3 totals 17 residues. Germline loops: CDR1 SGHVS, CDR2 FQNEAQ.

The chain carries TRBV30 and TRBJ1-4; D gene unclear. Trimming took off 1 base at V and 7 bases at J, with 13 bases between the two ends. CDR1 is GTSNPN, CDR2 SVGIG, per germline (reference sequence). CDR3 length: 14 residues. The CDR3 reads CAWSGNRAGEKLFF. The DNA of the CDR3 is TGTGCCTGGAGTGGTAATCGGGCGGGTGAAAAACTGTTTTTT.

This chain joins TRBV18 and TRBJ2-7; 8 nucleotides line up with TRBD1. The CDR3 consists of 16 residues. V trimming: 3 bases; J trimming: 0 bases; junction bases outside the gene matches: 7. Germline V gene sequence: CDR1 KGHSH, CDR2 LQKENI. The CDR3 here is CASSPFRQGSSYEQYF. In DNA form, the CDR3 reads TGTGCCAGCTCACCTTTCAGACAGGGGAGCTCCTACGAGCAGTACTTC. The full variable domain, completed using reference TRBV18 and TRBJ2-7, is NAGVMQNPRHLVRRRGQEARLRCSPMKGHSHVYWYRQLPEEGLKFMVYLQKENIIDESGMPKERFSAEFPKEGPSILRIQQVVRGDSAAYFCASSPFRQGSSYEQYFGPGTRLTVT.

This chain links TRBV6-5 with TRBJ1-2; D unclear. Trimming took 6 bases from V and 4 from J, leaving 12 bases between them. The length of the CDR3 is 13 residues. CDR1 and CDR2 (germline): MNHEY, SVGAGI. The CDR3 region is CASSVRWAYGYTF. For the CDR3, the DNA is TGTGCCAGCAGCGTCCGGTGGGCCTATGGCTACACCTTC.